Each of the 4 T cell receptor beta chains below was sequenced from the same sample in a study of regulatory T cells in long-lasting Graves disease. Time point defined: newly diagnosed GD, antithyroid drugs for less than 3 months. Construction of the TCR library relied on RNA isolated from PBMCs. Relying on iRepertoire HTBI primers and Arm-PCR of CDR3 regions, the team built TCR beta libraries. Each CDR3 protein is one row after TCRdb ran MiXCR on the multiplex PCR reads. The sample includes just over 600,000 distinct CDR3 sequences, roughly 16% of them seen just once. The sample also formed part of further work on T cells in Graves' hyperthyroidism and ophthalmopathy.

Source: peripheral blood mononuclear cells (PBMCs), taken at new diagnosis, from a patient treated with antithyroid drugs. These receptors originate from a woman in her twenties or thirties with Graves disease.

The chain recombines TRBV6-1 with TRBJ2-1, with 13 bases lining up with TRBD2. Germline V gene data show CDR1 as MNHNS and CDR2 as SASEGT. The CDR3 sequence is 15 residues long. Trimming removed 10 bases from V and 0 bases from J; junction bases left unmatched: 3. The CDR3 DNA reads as TGTGCCACTAGGACTAGCGGGAGCTCCTACAATGAGCAGTTCTTC. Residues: CATRTSGSSYNEQFF.

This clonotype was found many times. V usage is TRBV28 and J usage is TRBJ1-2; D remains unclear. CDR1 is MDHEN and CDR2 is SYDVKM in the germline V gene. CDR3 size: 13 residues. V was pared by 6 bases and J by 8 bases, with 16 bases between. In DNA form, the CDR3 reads TGTGCCAGCAGCCCTAGTCGGGTTAGCGGCTACACCTTC. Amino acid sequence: CASSPSRVSGYTF.

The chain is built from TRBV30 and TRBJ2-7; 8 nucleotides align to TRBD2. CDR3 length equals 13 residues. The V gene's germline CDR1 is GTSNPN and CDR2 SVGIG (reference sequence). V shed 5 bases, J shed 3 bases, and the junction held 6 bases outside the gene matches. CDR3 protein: CAWGDGGGYEQYF. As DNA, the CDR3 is TGTGCCTGGGGAGACGGGGGGGGCTACGAGCAGTACTTC.

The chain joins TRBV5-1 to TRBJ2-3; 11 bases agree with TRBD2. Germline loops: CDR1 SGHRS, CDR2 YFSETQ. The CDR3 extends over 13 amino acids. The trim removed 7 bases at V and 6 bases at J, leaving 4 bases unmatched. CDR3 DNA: TGCGCCAGCCAACTAGCGGGAGCTGATACGCAGTATTTT. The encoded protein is CASQLAGADTQYF.